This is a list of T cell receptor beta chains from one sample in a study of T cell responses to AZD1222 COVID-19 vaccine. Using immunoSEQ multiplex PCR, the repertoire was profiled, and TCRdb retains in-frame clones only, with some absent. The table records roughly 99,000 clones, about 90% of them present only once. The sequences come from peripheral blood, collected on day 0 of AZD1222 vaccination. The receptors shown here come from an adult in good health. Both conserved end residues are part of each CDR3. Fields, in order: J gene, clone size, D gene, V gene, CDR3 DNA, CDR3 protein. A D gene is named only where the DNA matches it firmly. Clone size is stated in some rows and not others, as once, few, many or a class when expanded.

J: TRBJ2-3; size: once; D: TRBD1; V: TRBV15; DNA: TGTGCCACCAGCAGAGTTCTATTTGAGGACAGGGGTCTTTTCTTCAAAAGCACAGATACGCAGTATTTT; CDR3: CATSRVLFEDRGLFFKSTDTQYF
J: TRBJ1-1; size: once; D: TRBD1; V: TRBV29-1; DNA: TGCAGCGTCTCGAGTGGACAGGGGGCCACTGAAGCTTTCTTT; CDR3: CSVSSGQGATEAFF
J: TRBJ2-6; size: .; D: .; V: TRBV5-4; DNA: TGTGCCAGCAGCTTGGGGTTGGGATCAGGGGCCAACGTCCTGACTTTC; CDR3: CASSLGLGSGANVLTF
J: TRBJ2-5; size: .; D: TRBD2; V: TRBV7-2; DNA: TGTGCCAGCAGCTTAGCATCCCTAGCGGGGGAGGAGACCCAGTACTTC; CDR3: CASSLASLAGEETQYF
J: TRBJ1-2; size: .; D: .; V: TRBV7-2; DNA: TGTGCCAGCAGCTCCCGGACAGAACACTATGGCTACACCTTC; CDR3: CASSSRTEHYGYTF
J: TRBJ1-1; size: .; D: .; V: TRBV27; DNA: TGTGCCAGCAGTTTGTGGGGCGGGGCTCGCAGTGAAGCTTTCTTT; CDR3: CASSLWGGARSEAFF
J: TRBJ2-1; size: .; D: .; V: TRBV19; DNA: TGTGCCAGTAGCCCCCCGGGGTTCAATTATGAGCAGTTCTTC; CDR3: CASSPPGFNYEQFF
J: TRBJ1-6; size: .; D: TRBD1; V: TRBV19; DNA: TGTGCCAGCGGGGACAGGGCCCGGAATTCACCCCTCCACTTT; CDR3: CASGDRARNSPLHF
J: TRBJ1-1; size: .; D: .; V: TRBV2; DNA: TGTGCCAGCAGTGAAATGCCAGACACTGAAGCTTTCTTT; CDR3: CASSEMPDTEAFF
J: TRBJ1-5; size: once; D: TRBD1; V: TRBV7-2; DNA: TGTGCCAGCAGCTTAGGGACAGGGTCGGGTCAGCCCCAGCATTTT; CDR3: CASSLGTGSGQPQHF
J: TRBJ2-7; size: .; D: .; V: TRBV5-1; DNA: TGCGCCAGCAGCCCCTCTGGGCAGGCGGGCCACGAGCAGTACTTC; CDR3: CASSPSGQAGHEQYF
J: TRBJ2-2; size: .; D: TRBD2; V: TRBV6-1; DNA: TGTGCCAGCAGTGGCGGTAGCGGGGGGGCCTTGGGCACCGGGGAGCTGTTTTTT; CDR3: CASSGGSGGALGTGELFF
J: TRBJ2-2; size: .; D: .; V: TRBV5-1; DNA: TGCGCCAGCGGACAGGCTCAGGGGAGGTCTGGGGAGCTGTTTTTT; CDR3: CASGQAQGRSGELFF
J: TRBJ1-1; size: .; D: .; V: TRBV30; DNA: TGTGCCTGGGGAGGGGCGGAAGCTTTCTTT; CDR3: CAWGGAEAFF
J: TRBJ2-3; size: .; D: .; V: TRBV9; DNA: TGTGCCAGCAGCCCACTTCTATTTGGGGGTACGCAGTATTTT; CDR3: CASSPLLFGGTQYF
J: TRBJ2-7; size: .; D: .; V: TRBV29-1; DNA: TGCAGCGTTGAGGTTGGCAGGGTGGACGAGCAGTACTTC; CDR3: CSVEVGRVDEQYF
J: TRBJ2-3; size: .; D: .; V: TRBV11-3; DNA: TGTGCCAGCAGCCCTGGAGGCGGACAGTGGTACACAGATACGCAGTATTTT; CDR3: CASSPGGGQWYTDTQYF
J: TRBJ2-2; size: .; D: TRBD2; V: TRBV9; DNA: TGTGCCAGCAGCCCCCCGGGGGTAGCGGGGGGCGGGGAGCTGTTTTTT; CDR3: CASSPPGVAGGGELFF
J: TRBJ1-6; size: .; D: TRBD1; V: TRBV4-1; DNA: TGCGCCAGCAGTCGCTCCGGACAGGGAGATTCACCCCTCCACTTT; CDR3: CASSRSGQGDSPLHF
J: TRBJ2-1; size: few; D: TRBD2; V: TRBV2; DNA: TGTGCCAGCGTAGCGGGGGGCTACAATGAGCAGTTCTTC; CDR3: CASVAGGYNEQFF
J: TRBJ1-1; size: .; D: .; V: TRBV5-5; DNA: TGTGCCAGCAGCTTTACCACCTCGAACACTGAAGCTTTCTTT; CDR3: CASSFTTSNTEAFF
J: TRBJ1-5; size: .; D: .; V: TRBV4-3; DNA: TGCGCCAGCAGCCAAGATAGGAGTAGCAATCAGCCCCAGCATTTT; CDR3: CASSQDRSSNQPQHF
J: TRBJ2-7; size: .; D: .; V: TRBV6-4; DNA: TGTGCCAGCAGTGAGGACTCCCCTAAGGGACCGCTTCACGCCTACGAGCAGTACTTC; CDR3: CASSEDSPKGPLHAYEQYF
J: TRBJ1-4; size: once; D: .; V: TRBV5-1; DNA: TGCGCCAGCAGCTTGCTCCGGGGTGAAAAACTGTTTTTT; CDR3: CASSLLRGEKLFF
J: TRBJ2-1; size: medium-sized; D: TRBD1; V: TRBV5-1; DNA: TGCGCCAGCAGCTTGGCGAGGGGGACAGGGATCTACAATGAGCAGTTCTTC; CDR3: CASSLARGTGIYNEQFF
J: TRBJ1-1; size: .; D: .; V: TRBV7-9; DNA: TGTGCCAGCAGCCTTCCGCAGGGTGGGAACACTGAAGCTTTCTTT; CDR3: CASSLPQGGNTEAFF
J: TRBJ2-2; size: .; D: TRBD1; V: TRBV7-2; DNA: TGTGCCAGCAGCCTATGGACAGGGAACACCGGGGAGCTGTTTTTT; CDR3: CASSLWTGNTGELFF
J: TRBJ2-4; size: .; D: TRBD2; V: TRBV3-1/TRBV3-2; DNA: TGTGCCAGCAGCCGGGACTATTCAAAAAACATTCAGTACTTC; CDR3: CASSRDYSKNIQYF
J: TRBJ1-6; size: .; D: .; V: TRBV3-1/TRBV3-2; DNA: TGTGCCAGCAGCCCTGGTGGTGGGTCACCCCTCCACTTT; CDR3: CASSPGGGSPLHF
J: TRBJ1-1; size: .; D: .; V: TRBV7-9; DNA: TGTGCCAGCAGCTTTATAAGGTCGCAGAACACTGAAGCTTTCTTT; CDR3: CASSFIRSQNTEAFF
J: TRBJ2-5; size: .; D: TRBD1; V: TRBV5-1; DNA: TGCGCCAGCAGCTCCCCGGGACAGGGTATCACCCAGTACTTC; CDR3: CASSSPGQGITQYF
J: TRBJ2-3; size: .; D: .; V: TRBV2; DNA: TGTGCCAGCAGCTGGGGGCGTTGGGGCACAGATACGCAGTATTTT; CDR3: CASSWGRWGTDTQYF
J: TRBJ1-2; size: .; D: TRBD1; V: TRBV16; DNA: TGTGCCAGCAGCCTCTTGACAGGGATGAATGGCTACACCTTC; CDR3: CASSLLTGMNGYTF
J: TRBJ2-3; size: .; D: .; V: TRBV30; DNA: TGTGCCTGGAGTGTGGTAGATACGCAGTATTTT; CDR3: CAWSVVDTQYF
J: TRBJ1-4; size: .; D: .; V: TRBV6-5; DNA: TGTGCCAGCAGTTACTTGGGGGACCTGTTTTTT; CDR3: CASSYLGDLFF
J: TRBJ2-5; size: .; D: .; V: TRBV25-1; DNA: TGTGCCAGCAGTGAAATAGGGCTAGAGACCCAGTACTTC; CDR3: CASSEIGLETQYF
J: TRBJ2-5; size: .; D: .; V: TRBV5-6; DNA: TGTGCCAGCAGCGGGAGAGGCACTATACAGACCCAGTACTTC; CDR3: CASSGRGTIQTQYF
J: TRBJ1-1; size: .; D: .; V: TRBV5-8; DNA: TGTGCCAGCAGCCGACTTCCCCTCAACACTGAAGCTTTCTTT; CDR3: CASSRLPLNTEAFF
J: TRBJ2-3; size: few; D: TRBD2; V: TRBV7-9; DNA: TGTGCCAGCAGCTTAGTTAGACAGGCTAGCGGGGCCGATACGCAGTATTTT; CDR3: CASSLVRQASGADTQYF
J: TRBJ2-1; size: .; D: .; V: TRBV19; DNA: TGTGCCAGTAGACCTCAAACAGGGCTACACTCTAGGAATGAGCAGTTCTTC; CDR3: CASRPQTGLHSRNEQFF
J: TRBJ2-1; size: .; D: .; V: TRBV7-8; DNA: TGTGCCAGCAGCTTAATAGCGAATGAGCAGTTCTTC; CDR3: CASSLIANEQFF
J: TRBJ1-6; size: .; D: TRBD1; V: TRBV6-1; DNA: TGTGCCAGCAGTCCGAGACAGGGGGATAATTCACCCCTCCACTTT; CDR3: CASSPRQGDNSPLHF
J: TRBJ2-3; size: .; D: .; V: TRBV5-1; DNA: TGCGCCAGCAGACGGGGGACAGATACGCAGTATTTT; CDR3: CASRRGTDTQYF
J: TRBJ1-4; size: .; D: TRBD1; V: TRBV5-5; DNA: TGTGCCAGCAGCGAAGAGACAGGGGGCCCGTATGAAAAACTGTTTTTT; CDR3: CASSEETGGPYEKLFF
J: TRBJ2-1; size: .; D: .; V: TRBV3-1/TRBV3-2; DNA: TGTGCCAGCAGCCCCGAAATCCACAATGAGCAGTTCTTC; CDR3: CASSPEIHNEQFF
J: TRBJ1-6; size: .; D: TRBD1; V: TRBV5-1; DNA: TGCGCCAGCAGCCCGGAGAAACTGACAGGGCCGATCTATAATTCACCCCTCCACTTT; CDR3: CASSPEKLTGPIYNSPLHF
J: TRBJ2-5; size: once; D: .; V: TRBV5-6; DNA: TGTGCCAGCAGCGACGGATCGGCAGGGGAGACCCAGTACTTC; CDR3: CASSDGSAGETQYF
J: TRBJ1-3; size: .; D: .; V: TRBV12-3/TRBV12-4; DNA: TGTGCCAGCAGCTCGTACGGAAACACCATATATTTT; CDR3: CASSSYGNTIYF
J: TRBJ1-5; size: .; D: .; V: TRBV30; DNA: TGTGCCTGGAGTGTACCCCCCAGGGGACCCCTCAAGGGGCCCCAGCATTTT; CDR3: CAWSVPPRGPLKGPQHF
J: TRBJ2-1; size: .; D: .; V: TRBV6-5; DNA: TGTGCCAGCAGTCCCCAGCCAGGGACTGAGCAGTTCTTC; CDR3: CASSPQPGTEQFF
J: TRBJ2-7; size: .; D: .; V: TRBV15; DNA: TGTGCCACCAGCAGAGAAGCAGGGGCACGAATGGGACGGGAGCAGTACTTC; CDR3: CATSREAGARMGREQYF
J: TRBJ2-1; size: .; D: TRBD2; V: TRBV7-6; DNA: TGTGCCAGCAGCTTAGGGGTAGCGGGGGGGCCGGGTAATGAGCAGTTCTTC; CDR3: CASSLGVAGGPGNEQFF
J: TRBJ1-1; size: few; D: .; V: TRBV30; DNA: TGTGCCTGGAGTGAGGTTGGGGGGAACACTGAAGCTTTCTTT; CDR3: CAWSEVGGNTEAFF
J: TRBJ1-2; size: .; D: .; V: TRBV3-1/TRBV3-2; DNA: TGTGCCAGCAGCCACTACCAGTCTAACTATGGCTACACCTTC; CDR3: CASSHYQSNYGYTF
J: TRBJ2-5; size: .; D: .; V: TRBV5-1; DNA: TGCGCCAGCAGCTTGGTGCGGGGTTGGGGGCAAGAGACCCAGTACTTC; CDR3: CASSLVRGWGQETQYF
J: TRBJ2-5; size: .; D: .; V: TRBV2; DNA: TGTGCCACTCAACGGAGGGAAGAAGAGACCCAGTACTTC; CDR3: CATQRREEETQYF
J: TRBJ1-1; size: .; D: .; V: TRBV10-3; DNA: TGTGCCATCAGTGTAACTACGGGATACACTGAAGCTTTCTTT; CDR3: CAISVTTGYTEAFF
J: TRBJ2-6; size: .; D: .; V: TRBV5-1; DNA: TGCGCCAGCAGCTTGGCTAGCTCTGGGGCCAACGTCCTGACTTTC; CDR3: CASSLASSGANVLTF